Listed here are 21 T cell receptor beta chains from one sample, sequenced in a study of blood T cell repertoires in COVID-19. The assay was immunoSEQ multiplex PCR, and TCRdb's table has in-frame clones only and misses some. Among over 90,000 clones listed, about four fifths were seen once. Sequenced sample: peripheral blood. These receptors were collected from an elderly man with COVID-19, enrolled during active disease.

The CDR3, as DNA: TGTGCCAGCAGCTCGGGGACAGGGGGCAGCTATGGCTACACCTTC. This gives the protein CASSSGTGGSYGYTF. The rearrangement links TRBV11-2 to TRBJ1-2; 12 bases fit TRBD1. The CDR3 has 15 amino acids. Germline CDR1 SGHAT, CDR2 FQNNGV. V lost 4 bases to trimming and J lost 4 bases; unmatched junction nucleotides: 4.

The chain is built from TRBV6-6 and TRBJ1-4; TRBD1 matches at 7 bases. This CDR3 spans 16 amino acids. Germline CDR1 MNHNY, CDR2 SVGAGI (reference sequence). J gave up 4 bases and V 6 bases, and 11 bases lay outside the gene matches. The CDR3 sequence is CASSQTSTGLNEKLFF. In DNA, the CDR3 is TGTGCCAGCAGCCAAACTTCGACAGGGCTTAATGAAAAACTGTTTTTT.

This sequence joins TRBV10-3 and TRBJ2-2; 9 positions agree with TRBD1. CDR1 ENHRY and CDR2 SYGVKD come from the germline V gene. This CDR3 has 18 residues. The V and J ends lost 0 bases and 2 bases, in that order; junction bases with no gene match: 7. The CDR3 region is CAISESGPGQGNTGELFF. CDR3 coding DNA: TGTGCCATCAGTGAGTCAGGACCGGGACAGGGAAACACCGGGGAGCTGTTTTTT.

The chain is built from TRBV19 and TRBJ2-3; 7 positions agree with TRBD1. V was pared by 0 bases and J by 3 bases, with 3 bases of the junction left unmatched. This CDR3 region has 15 residues. The germline CDR1 and CDR2 sequences are LNHDA and SQIVND (reference sequence). CDR3 sequence: CASSIEGQMTDTQYF. CDR3 sequence (DNA): TGTGCCAGTAGTATAGAGGGACAGATGACAGATACGCAGTATTTT.

This sequence joins TRBV30 and TRBJ2-1; 11 bases are a match to TRBD1. Per germline, CDR1 GTSNPN and CDR2 SVGIG (reference sequence). J gave up 6 bases and V 2 bases, and 3 bases lay outside the gene matches. The CDR3 runs 14 residues. The CDR3 DNA follows: TGTGCCTGGAGTAAGGGGACAGGGGGCAATGAGCAGTTCTTC. The encoded protein is CAWSKGTGGNEQFF.

This clone appeared once. This rearrangement joins TRBV11-3 to TRBJ2-5, with TRBD2 as a possible D gene (6 bases). The CDR3 has 14 residues. V was pared by 5 bases and J by 4 bases, with 14 bases between. Germline loops: CDR1 SGHNT, CDR2 YENEEA. Written as DNA, the CDR3 is TGTGCCAGCAGCGGACGGGGAGCGGGAGAGACCCAGTACTTC. It translates to CASSGRGAGETQYF.

The chain has TRBV7-9 and TRBJ1-5; 7 positions match TRBD1. Germline V CDR1 and CDR2: SEHNR, FQNEAQ (reference sequence). The CDR3 contains 17 residues. The J segment lost 0 bases and the V segment lost 4 bases, leaving 9 bases of the junction unmatched. CDR3 nucleotide sequence: TGTGCCAGCAGCTCCCGGACAGGCCTTGGTAGCAATCAGCCCCAGCATTTT. Translation: CASSSRTGLGSNQPQHF.

The chain is built from TRBV5-1 and TRBJ1-2; D uncertain. V was shortened by 0 bases and J by 8 bases, with 8 bases between the two germline ends. The CDR3 contains 12 residues. In germline, CDR1 is SGHRS, CDR2 YFSETQ. The CDR3 reads CASSLAGPGYTF. As DNA, the CDR3 is TGCGCCAGCAGCTTGGCGGGTCCGGGCTACACCTTC.

The V call is TRBV7-3, the J call TRBJ2-7; TRBD2 agrees at 10 bases. The CDR3 extends over 15 amino acids. The germline V gene has CDR1 SGHTA and CDR2 FQGTGA. Trimming at V came to 2 bases and at J to 4 bases, leaving 5 bases not matched to a gene. As DNA, the CDR3 is TGTGCCAGCAGCTTAGTCGCTAGCGGGAGTTACGAGCAGTACTTC. Translated: CASSLVASGSYEQYF.

The rearrangement links TRBV18 to TRBJ2-3, with TRBD2 matching 13 bases. Trimming removed 0 bases from V and 4 bases from J; junction bases left unmatched: 4. The CDR3 has 17 amino acids. The V gene's germline CDR1 is KGHSH and CDR2 LQKENI. The CDR3 loop reads CASSPPTSGRAPDTQYF. CDR3 DNA: TGTGCCAGCTCACCACCCACTAGCGGGAGGGCCCCAGATACGCAGTATTTT.

The chain is built from TRBV18 and TRBJ1-1; 8 nucleotides align to TRBD1. Unmatched junction bases numbered 6, after V lost 5 bases and J lost 4 bases. Per germline, CDR1 KGHSH and CDR2 LQKENI. The CDR3 has 14 amino acids. The CDR3 spells CASSSGQGVTEAFF. The CDR3, as DNA: TGTGCCAGCTCATCCGGACAGGGAGTCACTGAAGCTTTCTTT.

This chain joins TRBV3-1 (or the pseudogene TRBV3-2) and TRBJ1-5, with TRBD1 identical over 7 bases. The V segment lost 0 bases and the J segment 7 bases; nucleotides outside the gene matches: 6. Germline CDR1 LGHDT, CDR2 YNNKEL (reference sequence). CDR3 length equals 15 residues. The CDR3 nucleotides are TGTGCCAGCAGCCAAGATGCGGCAGGGGGACAGCCCCAGCATTTT. This gives the protein CASSQDAAGGQPQHF.

This chain connects TRBV5-6 to TRBJ2-3, with a possible D match to TRBD1 (5 bases). CDR1 is SGHDT, CDR2 YYEEEE, per germline. Trimming removed 0 bases from V and 2 bases from J, with 7 bases in between. CDR3 length: 14 amino acids. The CDR3 DNA reads as TGTGCCAGCAGCTTGGAGGGGCCCACAGATACGCAGTATTTT. Protein sequence: CASSLEGPTDTQYF.

The chain links TRBV2 to TRBJ2-7; TRBD2 matches at 7 bases. CDR3 size: 15 residues. Germline V lookup: CDR1 SNHLY, CDR2 FYNNEI. Losses at the gene ends were 4 bases for V and 1 base for J; bases not matched to a gene: 7. CDR3 sequence reads: CASSGPRGGSYEQYF. In nucleotides, the CDR3 is TGTGCCAGCAGTGGGCCTAGGGGAGGGTCCTACGAGCAGTACTTC.

CDR3 in amino acids: CASSLSAGAHYEQYF. In DNA form, the CDR3 reads TGTGCCAGCAGCTTAAGTGCGGGCGCCCATTACGAGCAGTACTTC. The gene calls are TRBV11-2 and TRBJ2-7, with D possibly matching TRBD2 (5 bases). CDR3 size: 15 residues. CDR1 and CDR2 (germline): SGHAT, FQNNGV. V was shortened by 2 bases and J by 4 bases, with 15 bases between the two germline ends. Combining the CDR3 with reference TRBV11-2 and TRBJ2-7 gives the whole variable domain EAGVAQSPRYKIIEKRQSVAFWCNPISGHATLYWYQQILGQGPKLLIQFQNNGVVDDSQLPKDRFSAERLKGVDSTLKIQPAKLEDSAVYLCASSLSAGAHYEQYFGPGTRLTVT.

This clone was seen more than once but under ten times. The J gene is TRBJ1-2, the V gene TRBV3-1 (or the pseudogene TRBV3-2); 8 bases fit TRBD1. Germline V gene sequence: CDR1 LGHDT, CDR2 YNNKEL (reference sequence). CDR3 length: 17 residues. V gave up 3 bases and J gave up 0 bases; unmatched junction bases: 9. In nucleotides, the CDR3 is TGTGCCAGCAGCCAGTGGGGACAGGACAGACCTAACTATGGCTACACCTTC. This encodes CASSQWGQDRPNYGYTF.

The chain employs TRBV2 and TRBJ1-1, with 12 bases matching TRBD1. This CDR3 region has 15 residues. V lost 7 bases to trimming and J lost 2 bases; unmatched junction nucleotides: 5. CDR1 is SNHLY and CDR2 is FYNNEI in the germline V gene. This chain's CDR3 is CASMGQGAKNTEAFF. CDR3 DNA: TGTGCCAGCATGGGACAGGGGGCGAAAAACACTGAAGCTTTCTTT.

The V and J genes are TRBV29-1 and TRBJ2-5; D remains unclear. Trimming removed 3 bases at V and 5 bases at J, with 7 bases between. There are 11 residues in the CDR3. Germline loops: CDR1 SQVTM, CDR2 ANQGSEA. As DNA, the CDR3 is TGCAGCGTTGACCAGATCGAGACCCAGTACTTC. Residues: CSVDQIETQYF.

This rearrangement joins TRBV5-8 to TRBJ2-2, with D hard to call. This CDR3 has 17 residues. Germline V gene lookup returns CDR1 SGHTS and CDR2 YDEGEE. The V and J ends lost 0 bases and 0 bases respectively, with 12 bases between them. CDR3 DNA sequence: TGTGCCAGCAGCTTGGTTTTCGACAACACGAACACCGGGGAGCTGTTTTTT. Its translation: CASSLVFDNTNTGELFF.

The chain couples TRBV5-1 to TRBJ1-4; the D gene is possibly TRBD1 (6 bases). The germline CDR1 and CDR2 sequences are SGHRS and YFSETQ. The CDR3 is made up of 16 amino acids. The V gene lost 0 bases and the J gene lost 7 bases, with 16 bases spanning the gap. CDR3 loop: CASSLAEGGLIEKLFF. The CDR3 coding sequence is TGCGCCAGCAGCTTGGCCGAAGGGGGTCTTATTGAAAAACTGTTTTTT.

The J gene is TRBJ1-3, the V gene TRBV29-1; 11 bases map to TRBD1. Germline V lookup: CDR1 SQVTM, CDR2 ANQGSEA. The CDR3 totals 14 residues. J was trimmed by 0 bases and V by 7 bases; bases with no gene match: 2. The CDR3 region has the DNA TGCAGCGCCGGGACAGGGGGCTCTGGAAACACCATATATTTT. Translated: CSAGTGGSGNTIYF.